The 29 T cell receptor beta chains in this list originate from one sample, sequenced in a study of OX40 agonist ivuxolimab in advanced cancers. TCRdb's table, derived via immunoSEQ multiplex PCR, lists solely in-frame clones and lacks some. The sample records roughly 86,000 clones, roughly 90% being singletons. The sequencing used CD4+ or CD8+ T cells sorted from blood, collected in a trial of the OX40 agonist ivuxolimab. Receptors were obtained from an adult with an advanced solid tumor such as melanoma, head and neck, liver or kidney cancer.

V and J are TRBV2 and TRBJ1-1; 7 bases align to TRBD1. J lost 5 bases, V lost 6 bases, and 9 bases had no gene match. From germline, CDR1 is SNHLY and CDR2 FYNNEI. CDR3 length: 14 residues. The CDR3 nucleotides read TGTGCCAGCAGAATCCAGGGGGATTCAACTGAAGCTTTCTTT. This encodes CASRIQGDSTEAFF. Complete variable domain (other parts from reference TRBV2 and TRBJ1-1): EPEVTQTPSHQVTQMGQEVILRCVPISNHLYFYWYRQILGQKVEFLVSFYNNEISEKSEIFDDQFSVERPDGSNFTLKIRSTKLEDSAMYFCASRIQGDSTEAFFGQGTRLTVV.

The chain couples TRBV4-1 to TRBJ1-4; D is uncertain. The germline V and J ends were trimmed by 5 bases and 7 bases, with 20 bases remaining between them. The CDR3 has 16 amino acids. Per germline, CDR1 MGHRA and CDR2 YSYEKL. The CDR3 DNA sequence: TGCGCCAGCAGCTCTCTTTGGAGGACCCCCGGTGAAAAACTGTTTTTT. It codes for CASSSLWRTPGEKLFF.

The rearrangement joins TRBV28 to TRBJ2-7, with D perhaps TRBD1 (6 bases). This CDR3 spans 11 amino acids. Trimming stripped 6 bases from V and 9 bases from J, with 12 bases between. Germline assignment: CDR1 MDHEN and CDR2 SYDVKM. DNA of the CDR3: TGTGCCAGCAGGGACAGTTTTGGGCAGTACTTC. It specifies CASRDSFGQYF.

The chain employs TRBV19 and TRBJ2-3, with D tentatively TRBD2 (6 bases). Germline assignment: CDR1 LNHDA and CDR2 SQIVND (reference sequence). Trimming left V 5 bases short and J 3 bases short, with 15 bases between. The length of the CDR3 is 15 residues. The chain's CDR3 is CASSPLLARTDTQYF. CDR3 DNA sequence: TGTGCCAGTAGTCCCTTGCTAGCGAGGACAGATACGCAGTATTTT.

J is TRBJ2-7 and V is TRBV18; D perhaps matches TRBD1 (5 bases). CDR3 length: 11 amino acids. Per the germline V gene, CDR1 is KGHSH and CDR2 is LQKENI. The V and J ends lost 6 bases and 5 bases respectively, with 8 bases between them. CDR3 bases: TGTGCCAGCTCTGGGGCGAACGAGCAGTACTTC. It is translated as CASSGANEQYF. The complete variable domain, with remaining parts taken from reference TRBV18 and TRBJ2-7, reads NAGVMQNPRHLVRRRGQEARLRCSPMKGHSHVYWYRQLPEEGLKFMVYLQKENIIDESGMPKERFSAEFPKEGPSILRIQQVVRGDSAAYFCASSGANEQYFGPGTRLTVT.

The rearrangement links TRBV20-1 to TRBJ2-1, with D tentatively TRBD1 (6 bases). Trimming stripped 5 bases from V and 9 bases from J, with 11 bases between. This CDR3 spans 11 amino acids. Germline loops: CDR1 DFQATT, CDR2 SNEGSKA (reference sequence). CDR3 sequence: CSALGAVEQFF. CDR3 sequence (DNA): TGCAGTGCTTTGGGGGCCGTTGAGCAGTTCTTC.

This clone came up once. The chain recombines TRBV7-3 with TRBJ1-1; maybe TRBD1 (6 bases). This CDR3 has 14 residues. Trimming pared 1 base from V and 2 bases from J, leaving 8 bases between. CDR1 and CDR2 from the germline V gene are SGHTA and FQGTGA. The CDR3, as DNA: TGTGCCAGCAGCTTAAGACAGGCCAACACTGAAGCTTTCTTT. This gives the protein CASSLRQANTEAFF.

In DNA form, the CDR3 reads TGCGCCAGCAGCGGTACGACTAGCGGGATCGGGGAGCAGTACTTC. This sequence encodes CASSGTTSGIGEQYF. The chain has TRBV5-1 and TRBJ2-7, with 11 bases that match TRBD2. The V and J ends lost 4 bases and 7 bases, in that order; junction bases with no gene match: 10. The CDR3 spans 15 residues. Germline V gene data show CDR1 as SGHRS and CDR2 as YFSETQ. The entire variable domain, with the rest obtained from reference TRBV5-1 and TRBJ2-7, is as follows: KAGVTQTPRYLIKTRGQQVTLSCSPISGHRSVSWYQQTPGQGLQFLFEYFSETQRNKGNFPGRFSGRQFSNSRSEMNVSTLELGDSALYLCASSGTTSGIGEQYFGPGTRLTVT.

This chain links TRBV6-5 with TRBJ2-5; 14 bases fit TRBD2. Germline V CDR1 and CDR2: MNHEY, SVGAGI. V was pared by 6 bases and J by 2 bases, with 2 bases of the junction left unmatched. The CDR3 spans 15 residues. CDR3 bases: TGTGCCAGCAGGAGACTAGCGGGGGGGCAAGAGACCCAGTACTTC. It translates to CASRRLAGGQETQYF.

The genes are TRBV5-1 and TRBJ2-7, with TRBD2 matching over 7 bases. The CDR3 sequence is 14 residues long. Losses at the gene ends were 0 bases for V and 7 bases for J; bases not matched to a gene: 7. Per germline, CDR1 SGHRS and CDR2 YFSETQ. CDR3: CASSLAASGTEQYF. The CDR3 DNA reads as TGCGCCAGCAGCTTGGCCGCTAGCGGTACAGAGCAGTACTTC.

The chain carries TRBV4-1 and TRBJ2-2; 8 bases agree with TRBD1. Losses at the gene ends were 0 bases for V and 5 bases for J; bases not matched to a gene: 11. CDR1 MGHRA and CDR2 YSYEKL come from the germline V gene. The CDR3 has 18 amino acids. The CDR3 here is CASSQEGLRQGRTGELFF. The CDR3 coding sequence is TGCGCCAGCAGCCAAGAGGGATTGAGACAGGGGAGGACCGGGGAGCTGTTTTTT.

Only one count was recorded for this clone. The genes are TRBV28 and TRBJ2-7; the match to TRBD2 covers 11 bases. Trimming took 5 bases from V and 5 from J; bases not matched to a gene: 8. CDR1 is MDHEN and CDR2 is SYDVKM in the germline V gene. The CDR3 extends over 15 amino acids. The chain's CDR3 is CASSPPSGGRNEQYF. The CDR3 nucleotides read TGTGCCAGCAGTCCCCCTAGCGGGGGGCGGAACGAGCAGTACTTC.

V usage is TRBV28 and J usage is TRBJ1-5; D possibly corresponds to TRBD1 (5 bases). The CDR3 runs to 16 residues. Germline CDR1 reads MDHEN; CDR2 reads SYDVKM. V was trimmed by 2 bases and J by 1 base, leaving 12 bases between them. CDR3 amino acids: CASSLDTGTSNQPQHF. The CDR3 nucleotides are TGTGCCAGCAGTTTAGACACAGGAACCAGCAATCAGCCCCAGCATTTT.

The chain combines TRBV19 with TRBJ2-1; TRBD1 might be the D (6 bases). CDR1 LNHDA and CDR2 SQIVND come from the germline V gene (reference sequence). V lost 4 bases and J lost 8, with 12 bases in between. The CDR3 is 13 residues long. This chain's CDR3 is CASSKQGSDEQFF. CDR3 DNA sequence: TGTGCCAGTAGTAAACAGGGATCGGATGAGCAGTTCTTC. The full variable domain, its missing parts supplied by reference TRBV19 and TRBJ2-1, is DGGITQSPKYLFRKEGQNVTLSCEQNLNHDAMYWYRQDPGQGLRLIYYSQIVNDFQKGDIAEGYSVSREKKESFPLTVTSAQKNPTAFYLCASSKQGSDEQFFGPGTRLTVL.

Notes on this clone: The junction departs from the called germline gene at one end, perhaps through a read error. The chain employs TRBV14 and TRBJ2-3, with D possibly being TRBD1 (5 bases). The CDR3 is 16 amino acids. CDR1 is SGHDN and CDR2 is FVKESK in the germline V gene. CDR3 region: CASSQVSSWGTDAQYF. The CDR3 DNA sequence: TGTGCCAGCAGCCAAGTTTCTAGTTGGGGCACAGATGCGCAGTATTTT.

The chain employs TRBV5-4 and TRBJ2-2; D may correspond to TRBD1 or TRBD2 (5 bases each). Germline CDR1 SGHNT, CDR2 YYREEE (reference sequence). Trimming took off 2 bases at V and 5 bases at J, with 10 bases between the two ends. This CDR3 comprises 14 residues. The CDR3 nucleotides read TGTGCCAGCAGCTTATCAGGGAGTACCGGGGAGCTGTTTTTT. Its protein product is CASSLSGSTGELFF.

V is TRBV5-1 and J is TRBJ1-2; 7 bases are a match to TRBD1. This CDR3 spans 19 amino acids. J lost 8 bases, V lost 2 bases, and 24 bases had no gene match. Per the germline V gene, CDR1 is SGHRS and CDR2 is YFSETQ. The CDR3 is CASSFGPGEPWNSGGGYTF. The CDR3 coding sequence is TGCGCCAGCAGCTTTGGCCCTGGTGAACCGTGGAACTCAGGGGGGGGCTACACCTTC.

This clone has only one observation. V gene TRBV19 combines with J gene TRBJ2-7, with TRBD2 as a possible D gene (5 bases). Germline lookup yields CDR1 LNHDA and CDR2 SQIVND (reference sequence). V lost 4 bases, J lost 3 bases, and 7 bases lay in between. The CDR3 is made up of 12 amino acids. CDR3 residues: CASSKGVYEQYF. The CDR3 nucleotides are TGTGCCAGTAGTAAGGGAGTCTACGAGCAGTACTTC.

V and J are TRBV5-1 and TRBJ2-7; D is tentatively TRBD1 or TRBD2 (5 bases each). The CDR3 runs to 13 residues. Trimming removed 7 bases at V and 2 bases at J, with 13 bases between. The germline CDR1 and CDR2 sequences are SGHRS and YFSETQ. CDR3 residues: CASRRWGTYEQYF. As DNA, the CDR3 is TGCGCCAGCCGAAGGTGGGGGACCTACGAGCAGTACTTC.

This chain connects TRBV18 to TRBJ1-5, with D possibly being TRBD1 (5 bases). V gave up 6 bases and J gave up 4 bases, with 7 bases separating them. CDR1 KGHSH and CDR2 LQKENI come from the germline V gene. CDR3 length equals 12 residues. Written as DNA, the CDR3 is TGTGCCAGCTCCGACAGTAATCAGCCCCAGCATTTT. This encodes CASSDSNQPQHF.

CDR3 in amino acids: CASTPFWQTTDTQYF. The CDR3 nucleotides are TGTGCCAGCACCCCTTTCTGGCAGACCACAGATACGCAGTATTTT. The V call is TRBV7-2, the J call TRBJ2-3; D uncertain. Germline loops: CDR1 SGHTA, CDR2 FQGNSA. The V gene lost 7 bases and the J gene lost 2 bases, with 16 bases spanning the gap. The CDR3 is made up of 15 amino acids.

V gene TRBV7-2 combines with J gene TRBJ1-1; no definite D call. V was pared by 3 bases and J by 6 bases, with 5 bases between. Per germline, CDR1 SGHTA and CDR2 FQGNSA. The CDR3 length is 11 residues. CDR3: CASSFWPEAFF. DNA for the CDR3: TGTGCCAGCAGCTTTTGGCCTGAAGCTTTCTTT.

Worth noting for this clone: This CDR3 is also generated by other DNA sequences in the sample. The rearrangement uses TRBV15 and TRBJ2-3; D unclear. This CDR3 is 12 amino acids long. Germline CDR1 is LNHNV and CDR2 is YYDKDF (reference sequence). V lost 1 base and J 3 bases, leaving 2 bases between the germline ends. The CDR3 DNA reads TGTGCCACCAGCAGAGGAACAGATACGCAGTATTTT. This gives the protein CATSRGTDTQYF.

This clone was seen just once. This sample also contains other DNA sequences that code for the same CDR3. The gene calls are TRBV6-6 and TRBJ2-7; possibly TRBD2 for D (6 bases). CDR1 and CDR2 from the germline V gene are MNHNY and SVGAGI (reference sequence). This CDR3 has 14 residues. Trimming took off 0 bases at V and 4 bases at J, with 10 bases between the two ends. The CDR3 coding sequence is TGTGCCAGCAGTTACTCCCGCGGAGGGTACGAGCAGTACTTC. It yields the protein CASSYSRGGYEQYF.

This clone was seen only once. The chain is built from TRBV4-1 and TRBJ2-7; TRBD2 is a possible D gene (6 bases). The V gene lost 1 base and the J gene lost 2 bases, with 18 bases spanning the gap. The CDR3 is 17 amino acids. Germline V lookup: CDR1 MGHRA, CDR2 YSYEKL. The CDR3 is CASSQVGFGTEPYEQYF. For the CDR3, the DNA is TGCGCCAGCAGCCAAGTGGGCTTCGGGACTGAGCCCTACGAGCAGTACTTC.

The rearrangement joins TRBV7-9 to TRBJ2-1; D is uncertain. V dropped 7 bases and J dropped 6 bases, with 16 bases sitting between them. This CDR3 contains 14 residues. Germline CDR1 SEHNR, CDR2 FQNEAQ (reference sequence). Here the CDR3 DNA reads TGTGCCAGCATGGTCTATGTATACCCCAATGAGCAGTTCTTC. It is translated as CASMVYVYPNEQFF.

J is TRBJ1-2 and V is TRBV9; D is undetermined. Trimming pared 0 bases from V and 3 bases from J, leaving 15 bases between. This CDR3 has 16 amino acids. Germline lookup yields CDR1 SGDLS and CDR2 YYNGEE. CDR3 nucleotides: TGTGCCAGCAGCGTAGCGCCGAGGACGGCACACTATGGCTACACCTTC. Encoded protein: CASSVAPRTAHYGYTF. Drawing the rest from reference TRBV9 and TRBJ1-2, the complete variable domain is DSGVTQTPKHLITATGQRVTLRCSPRSGDLSVYWYQQSLDQGLQFLIQYYNGEERAKGNILERFSAQQFPDLHSELNLSSLELGDSALYFCASSVAPRTAHYGYTFGSGTRLTVV.

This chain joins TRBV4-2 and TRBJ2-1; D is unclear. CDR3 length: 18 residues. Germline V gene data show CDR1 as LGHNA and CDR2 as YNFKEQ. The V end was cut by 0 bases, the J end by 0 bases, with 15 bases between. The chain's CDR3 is CASSQEWAPPSSYNEQFF. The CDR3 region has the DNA TGTGCCAGCAGCCAAGAGTGGGCCCCCCCCAGCTCCTACAATGAGCAGTTCTTC.

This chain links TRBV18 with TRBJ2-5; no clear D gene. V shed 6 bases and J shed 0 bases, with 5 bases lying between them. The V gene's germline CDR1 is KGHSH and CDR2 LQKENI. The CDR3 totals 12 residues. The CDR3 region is CASSQYQETQYF. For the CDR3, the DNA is TGTGCCAGCTCTCAGTACCAAGAGACCCAGTACTTC.